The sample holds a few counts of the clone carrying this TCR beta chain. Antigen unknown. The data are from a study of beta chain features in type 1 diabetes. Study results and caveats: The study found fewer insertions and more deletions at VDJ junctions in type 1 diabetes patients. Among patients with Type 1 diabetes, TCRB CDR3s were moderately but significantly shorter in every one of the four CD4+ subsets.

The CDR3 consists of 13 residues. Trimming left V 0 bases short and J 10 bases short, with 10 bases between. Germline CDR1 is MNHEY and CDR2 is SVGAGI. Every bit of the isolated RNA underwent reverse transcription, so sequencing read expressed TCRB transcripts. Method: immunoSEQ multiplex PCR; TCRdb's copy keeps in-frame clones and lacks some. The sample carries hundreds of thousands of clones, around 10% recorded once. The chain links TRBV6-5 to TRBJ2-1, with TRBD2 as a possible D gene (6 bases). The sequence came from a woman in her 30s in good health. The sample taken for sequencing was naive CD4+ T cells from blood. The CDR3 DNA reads TGTGCCAGCAGTTACTCGACGGGGAGGGAGCAGTTCTTC. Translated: CASSYSTGREQFF.